Detailed here is one TCR beta chain. Here immunoSEQ multiplex PCR was the method, and the copy in TCRdb shows in-frame clones only, minus some. This table holds approximately 70,000 clones, under 95% found once. These data belong to a study of blood T cell repertoires in COVID-19. Per germline, CDR1 SQVTM and CDR2 ANQGSEA. V lost 0 bases and J 7 bases, leaving 10 bases between the germline ends. The CDR3 has 12 amino acids. This sequence was found in a woman aged 60-75 years with active COVID-19. Material for sequencing was peripheral blood. The chain has TRBV29-1 and TRBJ2-7; D is ambiguous. In nucleotides, the CDR3 is TGCAGCGTTGAAGATCCTCCGTTAGAGCAGTACTTC. Its translation is CSVEDPPLEQYF.